The present entry profiles one T cell receptor beta chain with its context. Its antigen is still unknown. This sample is part of a study of T cell responses to AZD1222 COVID-19 vaccine. Study-wide results and caveats: Unmutated variant regions reportedly attract nearly half of all spike-specific TCRs. Most donors were white British, females outnumbered males, and clonal diversity was possibly underestimated.

CDR1 SGHNT and CDR2 YYREEE come from the germline V gene (reference sequence). The CDR3 has 15 amino acids. The V and J ends lost 0 bases and 1 base, in that order; junction bases with no gene match: 1. Assay: immunoSEQ multiplex PCR; the TCRdb copy retains only in-frame clones and omits some. Among under 120,000 clones listed, about 90% were seen once. This specimen consisted of peripheral blood, obtained 28 days after the second AZD1222 dose. The TCR originated in an adult who received the AZD1222 COVID-19 vaccine. This chain joins TRBV5-4 and TRBJ2-5; the match to TRBD1 covers 9 bases. This chain's CDR3 is CASSLVTGGQETQYF. The CDR3 DNA sequence: TGTGCCAGCAGCTTGGTGACAGGGGGCCAAGAGACCCAGTACTTC.